Here is one TCR beta chain with its context. No antigen is known for it. This sample was taken from a study of T cells in Graves' hyperthyroidism and ophthalmopathy. RNA transcripts provided the source from which TCR beta CDR3 regions were amplified. The TCR CDR3 was amplified in a first-round RT-PCR using the HTBI primer set. TCRdb called the multiplex PCR reads again in MiXCR, with one record for every CDR3 protein. The sample carries approximately 300,000 distinct CDR3 sequences, about a sixth recorded once. General observations from the study: Model-based prediction identified ophthalmopathy a median around 6.5 months prior to its onset.

The sequence came from an older woman with Graves' ophthalmopathy. Sample: blood.

The CDR3 coding sequence is TGTGCCAGCAGTTTTCTGGCGGGAGGAGTAGGGGAGCAGTACTTC. This encodes CASSFLAGGVGEQYF. The chain uses TRBV27 and TRBJ2-7, with 8 bases fitting TRBD2. Germline V gene lookup returns CDR1 MNHEY and CDR2 SMNVEV (reference sequence). V gave up 3 bases and J gave up 7 bases; unmatched junction bases: 11. The CDR3 loop spans 15 amino acids.